This T cell receptor beta chain came from a study of blood T cell repertoires in COVID-19. Clones were sequenced by immunoSEQ multiplex PCR, and TCRdb holds only the in-frame ones, with some missing. The data show under 45,000 clones, around 85% seen once. CDR1 SGDLS and CDR2 YYNGEE come from the germline V gene. V shed 3 bases and J 4 bases; nucleotides not matched to a gene: 2. The CDR3 sequence is 15 residues long. The genes are TRBV9 and TRBJ2-1; 12 nucleotides align to TRBD2. The sequence came from a human donor in a cohort sampled during active COVID-19. Sequencing used peripheral blood. CDR3 in amino acids: CASSGGLAGYNEQFF. CDR3 DNA: TGTGCCAGCAGCGGCGGACTAGCGGGGTACAATGAGCAGTTCTTC.